The 19 T cell receptor beta chains given below trace back to one sample, sequenced in a study of shared clonotypes between healthy human individuals. Data came from immunoSEQ multiplex PCR; TCRdb stores just in-frame clones and leaves some out. The data show about 2.1 million clones, with 85% to 95% seen just once and under 2% held by the top ten. Naive CD8 isolation took CD45RO-negative cells positively selected for CCR7 and excluded terminally differentiated effector memory CD45RA+ cells. Sequencing was carried out using naive CD8+ T cells from PBMCs. Receptors originate from a man younger than 35 in good health. Some clones in this sample may be carry-over from other donors' samples.

The chain joins TRBV29-1 to TRBJ1-1; 9 positions match TRBD1. The CDR3 loop spans 14 amino acids. In germline, CDR1 is SQVTM, CDR2 ANQGSEA. J lost 8 bases, V lost 7 bases, and 14 bases had no gene match. DNA of the CDR3: TGCAGCGGCAGAACCCGGGACAGGGCGCTCGAAGCTTTCTTT. Encoded protein: CSGRTRDRALEAFF.

Concerning this clone itself: The sample has other DNA sequences that encode this CDR3 too. The chain links TRBV27 to TRBJ2-3; 12 nucleotides agree with TRBD2. CDR1 is MNHEY and CDR2 is SMNVEV in the germline V gene (reference sequence). This CDR3 contains 16 residues. V was pared by 5 bases and J by 2 bases, with 5 bases of the junction left unmatched. CDR3 bases: TGTGCCAGCAGTCCGCTAGCGGGAGGGTACACAGATACGCAGTATTTT. This gives the protein CASSPLAGGYTDTQYF.

The chain combines TRBV27 with TRBJ2-1; the match to TRBD2 covers 9 bases. The CDR3 is 15 amino acids. After removal of 6 bases from V and 0 bases from J, the junction contained 3 bases not matched to a gene. Per the germline V gene, CDR1 is MNHEY and CDR2 is SMNVEV (reference sequence). The CDR3 DNA is TGTGCCAGCAGACGTAGCGGGAGCTCCTACAATGAGCAGTTCTTC. As protein: CASRRSGSSYNEQFF.

The V and J genes are TRBV28 and TRBJ2-2; 9 bases are a match to TRBD2. The V and J ends lost 6 bases and 3 bases, in that order; junction bases with no gene match: 8. Germline lookup yields CDR1 MDHEN and CDR2 SYDVKM. The CDR3 has 16 amino acids. The CDR3 nucleotides are TGTGCCAGCAGAGCGCTGCGGGAGGGTTACACCGGGGAGCTGTTTTTT. Translated: CASRALREGYTGELFF. The entire variable domain, with the rest obtained from reference TRBV28 and TRBJ2-2, is as follows: DVKVTQSSRYLVKRTGEKVFLECVQDMDHENMFWYRQDPGLGLRLIYFSYDVKMKEKGDIPEGYSVSREKKERFSLILESASTNQTSMYLCASRALREGYTGELFFGEGSRLTVL.

This clone appeared once. The chain joins TRBV6-1 to TRBJ2-7; TRBD1 matches at 7 bases. Per germline, CDR1 MNHNS and CDR2 SASEGT. V shed 4 bases, J shed 3 bases, and the junction held 9 bases outside the gene matches. This CDR3 is 15 amino acids long. This CDR3 is CASSGAGQDYYEQYF. The CDR3, as DNA: TGTGCCAGCAGTGGGGCCGGACAGGATTACTACGAGCAGTACTTC.

The rearrangement joins TRBV27 to TRBJ2-7; D call uncertain. CDR1 is MNHEY and CDR2 is SMNVEV in the germline V gene (reference sequence). The CDR3 covers 15 residues. Trimming shortened V by 8 bases and J by 3 bases, and 20 bases separated the two germline ends. Here the CDR3 reads CASRTWTGEFYEQYF. Written as DNA, the CDR3 is TGTGCCAGCCGAACATGGACGGGCGAGTTCTACGAGCAGTACTTC.

The chain employs TRBV27 and TRBJ2-7; D remains unclear. The ends were cut back, 6 bases at V and 1 base at J, with 13 bases in the middle. The CDR3 length is 14 residues. The germline gives CDR1 MNHEY, CDR2 SMNVEV (reference sequence). The CDR3: CASRVKGRSYEQYF. The CDR3 region has the DNA TGTGCCAGCAGGGTGAAGGGCCGATCCTACGAGCAGTACTTC.

The V call is TRBV5-1, the J call TRBJ2-7; TRBD2 matches 14 bases. Germline CDR1 and CDR2: SGHRS and YFSETQ. The V segment lost 4 bases and the J segment 3 bases; nucleotides outside the gene matches: 6. The CDR3 consists of 16 residues. The CDR3 sequence: CASSPGLAGAVYEQYF. The DNA of the CDR3 is TGCGCCAGCAGCCCGGGACTAGCGGGAGCAGTCTACGAGCAGTACTTC.

This chain connects TRBV7-3 to TRBJ2-1, with 9 bases identical to TRBD2. The V gene end was trimmed by 4 bases and the J gene end by 1 base; junction bases not matched to a gene: 5. This CDR3 is built from 16 residues. In germline, CDR1 is SGHTA, CDR2 FQGTGA. The CDR3 region is CASSSLAGASYNEQFF. The CDR3 DNA is TGTGCCAGCAGCTCCTTAGCGGGAGCTTCCTACAATGAGCAGTTCTTC.

The table lists this clone with a few counts. The genes are TRBV30 and TRBJ1-1; no reliable D call. Trimming stripped 5 bases from V and 4 bases from J, with 8 bases between. The CDR3 loop spans 11 amino acids. Germline V CDR1 and CDR2: GTSNPN, SVGIG (reference sequence). The CDR3 protein is CAWAWGTEAFF. The CDR3 DNA reads as TGTGCCTGGGCATGGGGCACTGAAGCTTTCTTT.

The V and J genes are TRBV5-1 and TRBJ2-1; D is unclear. The V end lost 2 bases, the J end lost 0 bases, and 9 bases lay between the germline ends. This CDR3 spans 15 amino acids. Germline V gives CDR1 SGHRS, CDR2 YFSETQ. The CDR3 here is CASSFHSDSYNEQFF. Written as DNA, the CDR3 is TGCGCCAGCAGCTTTCACTCAGACTCCTACAATGAGCAGTTCTTC.

V is TRBV27 and J is TRBJ2-5, with D possibly being TRBD1 or TRBD2 (5 bases each). CDR1 MNHEY and CDR2 SMNVEV come from the germline V gene (reference sequence). V was trimmed by 6 bases and J by 7 bases, leaving 15 bases between them. The CDR3 loop spans 13 amino acids. Written as DNA, the CDR3 is TGTGCCAGCAGGTCAGACGGTGGGGGGACCCAGTACTTC. This sequence encodes CASRSDGGGTQYF.

DNA for the CDR3: TGTGCCAGCAGCTTACTGGGGCGCGGCACTGAAGCTTTCTTT. Translated, it gives CASSLLGRGTEAFF. The genes are TRBV7-2 and TRBJ1-1; D may be TRBD1 (5 bases). This CDR3 has 14 amino acids. Germline loops: CDR1 SGHTA, CDR2 FQGNSA. Trimming removed 2 bases at V and 4 bases at J, with 11 bases between.

This sequence joins TRBV5-1 and TRBJ2-5, with D uncertain. Germline V gene lookup returns CDR1 SGHRS and CDR2 YFSETQ. The CDR3 is made up of 14 amino acids. V gave up 4 bases and J gave up 3 bases, with 13 bases separating them. The CDR3 DNA follows: TGCGCCAGCAGCCCTGCCCACACAGAAGAGACCCAGTACTTC. Its translation is CASSPAHTEETQYF.

The sample holds one count of this clone. The chain combines TRBV27 with TRBJ2-1, with D maybe TRBD1 (5 bases). Trimming removed 5 bases from V and 5 bases from J, with 16 bases in between. This CDR3 spans 15 amino acids. Germline CDR1 is MNHEY and CDR2 is SMNVEV (reference sequence). The DNA for the CDR3 is TGTGCCAGCAGTCGGCTAGGCAGGGCCGACAATGAGCAGTTCTTC. Its translation: CASSRLGRADNEQFF.

Here the CDR3 reads CASSPGEPGTDTQYF. The CDR3 bases are TGTGCCAGCTCACCTGGTGAGCCTGGCACAGATACGCAGTATTTT. The chain joins TRBV18 to TRBJ2-3, with D unclear. Looked up from germline, CDR1 is KGHSH and CDR2 is LQKENI. The CDR3 loop spans 15 amino acids. Trimming stripped 3 bases from V and 1 base from J, with 11 bases between. Complete variable domain (other parts from reference TRBV18 and TRBJ2-3): NAGVMQNPRHLVRRRGQEARLRCSPMKGHSHVYWYRQLPEEGLKFMVYLQKENIIDESGMPKERFSAEFPKEGPSILRIQQVVRGDSAAYFCASSPGEPGTDTQYFGPGTRLTVL.

The chain recombines TRBV29-1 with TRBJ2-5, with D perhaps being TRBD1 or TRBD2 (5 bases each). Matching the DNA end better, TRBJ2-7 makes the J call doubtful. Germline CDR1 is SQVTM and CDR2 is ANQGSEA. The CDR3 extends over 13 amino acids. The CDR3 bases are TGCAGCGTTTTTTCGGGGCGGTCCAGCGAGCAGTACTTC. It specifies CSVFSGRSSEQYF.

The rearrangement joins TRBV18 to TRBJ1-4; D is possibly TRBD1 (5 bases). The V gene's germline CDR1 is KGHSH and CDR2 LQKENI. The CDR3 spans 14 residues. V was clipped by 6 bases and J by 7 bases, with 15 bases between them. CDR3 sequence reads: CASSPTGGSEKLFF. The CDR3 coding sequence is TGTGCCAGCTCCCCTACCGGGGGTAGTGAAAAACTGTTTTTT. The full variable domain, in which reference TRBV18 and TRBJ1-4 provide the parts outside the CDR3, is NAGVMQNPRHLVRRRGQEARLRCSPMKGHSHVYWYRQLPEEGLKFMVYLQKENIIDESGMPKERFSAEFPKEGPSILRIQQVVRGDSAAYFCASSPTGGSEKLFFGSGTQLSVL.

A single count supports this clone. This sample includes further DNA sequences coding for the same CDR3. CDR3 nucleotide sequence: TGTGCCAGCAGCTTAGTGGGAGATCAAGAGACCCAGTACTTC. Encoded protein: CASSLVGDQETQYF. The chain joins TRBV11-2 to TRBJ2-5, with a weak D call TRBD2 (5 bases). The germline V gene encodes CDR1 SGHAT and CDR2 FQNNGV. V shed 1 base and J shed 2 bases, with 8 bases lying between them. This CDR3 has 14 residues.